The T cell receptor beta chain described here comes from a study of cytomegalovirus exposure and HLA in healthy donors. Study-level points and caveats: Sequencing artifact likely explains a cluster of highly shared sequence variants. HLA-A and HLA-B allele assignments for most subjects were reportedly predicted accurately using TCR beta sequences.

PCR primers comprised 60 Vbeta and 13 Jbeta primers. Some clones are missing from TCRdb's copy, which holds only in-frame ones; the method was immunoSEQ multiplex PCR. The profile shows roughly 150,000 clones, about 80% of them singletons. CDR1 is SGHNT and CDR2 is YYREEE in the germline V gene (reference sequence). This CDR3 is built from 15 residues. V gave up 1 base and J gave up 1 base; unmatched junction bases: 4. This clone turned up a few times. Its specificity is unknown. What was sequenced was PBMCs. This receptor was taken from a man in his thirties or forties in good health and CMV-seronegative. The rearrangement uses TRBV5-4 and TRBJ2-7, with 8 bases matching TRBD2. The chain's CDR3 is CASSLSGRASYEQYF. DNA for the CDR3: TGTGCCAGCAGCTTGAGCGGGAGAGCATCCTACGAGCAGTACTTC.